These 7 T cell receptor beta chains share one sample of origin, sequenced in a study of T cells in Graves' hyperthyroidism and ophthalmopathy. Using RNA transcripts as the source, TCR beta CDR3 regions were amplified. The HTBI primer set drove a first-round RT-PCR of the TCR CDR3. TCRdb analysed the multiplex PCR reads with MiXCR anew, one entry per CDR3 protein. This sample has over 300,000 distinct CDR3 sequences, with about 14% found just once. Sequenced material: blood. These receptors originate from a woman aged 55 to 70 with Graves' hyperthyroidism.

The gene calls are TRBV3-1 and TRBJ2-2, with 12 bases that match TRBD2. The CDR3 contains 17 residues. Germline V gene lookup returns CDR1 LGHDT and CDR2 YNNKEL (reference sequence). Losses at the gene ends were 0 bases for V and 2 bases for J; bases not matched to a gene: 1. The CDR3 loop is CASSQDGLAGNTGELFF. Here the CDR3 DNA reads TGTGCCAGCAGCCAAGATGGACTAGCGGGAAACACCGGGGAGCTGTTTTTT.

This clonotype was found many times. The V gene is TRBV28, the J gene TRBJ2-1; weak D call: TRBD2 (5 bases). Germline V lookup: CDR1 MDHEN, CDR2 SYDVKM. The CDR3 is 16 residues long. The V gene lost 5 bases and the J gene lost 2 bases, with 16 bases spanning the gap. The CDR3 region is CASSTLEAVAYNEQFF. The CDR3 DNA sequence: TGTGCCAGCAGTACCTTAGAAGCGGTAGCCTACAATGAGCAGTTCTTC.

This clonotype was seen at least ten times. The rearrangement joins TRBV20-1 to TRBJ2-5; the D gene is possibly TRBD2 (7 bases). With 5 bases removed from V and 5 bases from J, the gap between germline ends came to 15 bases. The CDR3 contains 13 residues. Per the germline V gene, CDR1 is DFQATT and CDR2 is SNEGSKA (reference sequence). The chain's CDR3 is CSAEEGGRETQYF. DNA of the CDR3: TGCAGTGCTGAGGAGGGGGGGAGGGAGACCCAGTACTTC.

In DNA form, the CDR3 reads TGTGCCACCAGCAGAGATACGGCGAGGGCGGCCTCCTACGAGCAGTACTTC. As protein: CATSRDTARAASYEQYF. The rearrangement uses TRBV15 and TRBJ2-7; weak D call: TRBD2 (5 bases). V shed 0 bases and J shed 0 bases, with 15 bases lying between them. Per germline, CDR1 LNHNV and CDR2 YYDKDF (reference sequence). There are 17 residues in the CDR3. Filled out from reference TRBV15 and TRBJ2-7, the complete variable domain reads DAMVIQNPRYQVTQFGKPVTLSCSQTLNHNVMYWYQQKSSQAPKLLFHYYDKDFNNEADTPDNFQSRRPNTSFCFLDIRSPGLGDTAMYLCATSRDTARAASYEQYFGPGTRLTVT.

In this sample, this clonotype turned up many times. J is TRBJ1-3 and V is TRBV7-2; TRBD1 matches at 9 bases. Germline V CDR1 and CDR2: SGHTA, FQGNSA. The CDR3 contains 15 residues. With 5 bases clipped from V and 0 bases from J, the junction kept 2 bases outside the gene matches. CDR3 loop: CASSRGQGSGNTIYF. The DNA of the CDR3 is TGTGCCAGCAGCCGGGGACAGGGCTCTGGAAACACCATATATTTT.

This clonotype was observed many times. The chain is built from TRBV29-1 and TRBJ2-2; D possibly corresponds to TRBD2 (6 bases). Germline CDR1 reads SQVTM; CDR2 reads ANQGSEA. The CDR3 loop spans 12 amino acids. V was cut by 6 bases and J by 5 bases, with 10 bases left in between. The CDR3 is CSVNGGTGELFF. CDR3 DNA sequence: TGCAGCGTCAATGGGGGGACCGGGGAGCTGTTTTTT.

This clonotype was found many times. This chain joins TRBV7-9 and TRBJ2-5; D unclear. The CDR3 covers 12 residues. The V and J ends lost 3 bases and 10 bases respectively, with 12 bases between them. Per germline, CDR1 SEHNR and CDR2 FQNEAQ (reference sequence). This CDR3 reads CASSFLRDLQYF. DNA of the CDR3: TGTGCCAGCAGCTTCCTTAGAGATCTCCAGTACTTC.